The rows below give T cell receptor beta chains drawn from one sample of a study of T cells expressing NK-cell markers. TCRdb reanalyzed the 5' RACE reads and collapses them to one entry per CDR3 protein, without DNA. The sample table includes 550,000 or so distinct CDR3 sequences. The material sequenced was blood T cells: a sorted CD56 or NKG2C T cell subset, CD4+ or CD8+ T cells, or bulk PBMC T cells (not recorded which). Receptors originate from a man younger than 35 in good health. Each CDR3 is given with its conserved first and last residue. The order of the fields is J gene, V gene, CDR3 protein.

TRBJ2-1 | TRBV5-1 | CASSGGTNEQFF
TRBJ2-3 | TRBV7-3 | CASSSGLAGVYPSTDTQYF
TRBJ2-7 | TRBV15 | CATSRVRLGIYEQYF
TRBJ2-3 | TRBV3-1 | CASSQEWDLTDTQYF
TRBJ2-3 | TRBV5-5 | CASSLARAGVTDTQYF
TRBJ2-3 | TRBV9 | CASSFGGVRTDTQYF
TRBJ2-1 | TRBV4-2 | CASSQTGEGHNEQFF
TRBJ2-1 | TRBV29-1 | CSAPTDTPSYNEQFF
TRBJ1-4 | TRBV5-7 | CASSLDTVGEKLFF
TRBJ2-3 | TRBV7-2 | CASILSLASGTDTQYF
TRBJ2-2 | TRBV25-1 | CASSDSGRAWDTGELFF
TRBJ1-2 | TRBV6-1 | CASSTTGSSDYGYTF
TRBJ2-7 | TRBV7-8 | CASSLGDRGGLEQYF
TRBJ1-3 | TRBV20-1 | CSARDPLSVSGNTIYF
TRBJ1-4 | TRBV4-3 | CASSPQTGSAEKLFF
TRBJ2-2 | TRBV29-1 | CSVVDRELTNTGELFF
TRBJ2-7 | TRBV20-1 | CSAPPPTGATEYEQYF
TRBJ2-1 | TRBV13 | CASSSDGNNEQFF
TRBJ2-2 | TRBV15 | CATSREVGEGVTGELFF
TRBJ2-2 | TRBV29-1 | CSVYWGTNTGELFF
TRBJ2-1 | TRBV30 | CAWSAGTSYYNEQFF
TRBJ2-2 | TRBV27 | CASSAGKGGLNTGELFF
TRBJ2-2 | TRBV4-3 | CASSRNRGLAGPNTGELFF
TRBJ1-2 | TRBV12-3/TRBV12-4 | CASSQDRARRDYGYTF
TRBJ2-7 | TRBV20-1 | CSARSSKGVYEQYF
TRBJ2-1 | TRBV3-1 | CASSQELAGAREQFF
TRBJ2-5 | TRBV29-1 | CSGRLEGTQYF
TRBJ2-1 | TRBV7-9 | CASSSRVANEQFF
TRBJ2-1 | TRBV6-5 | CASSYSFSVNEQFF
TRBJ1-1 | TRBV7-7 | CASSLSVHTEAFF